The 3 T cell receptor beta chains reported below all come from one sample, sequenced in a study of post-analysis software for immune sequencing data. Study-wide results and caveats: The five TRBV segments detected at higher frequency in patients than in controls included TRBV5-6, TRBV5-1 and TRBV20-1.

Each TCR beta cDNA library carried unique molecular identifiers. TCRdb ran MiXCR on the PCR reads and lists one entry per CDR3 protein. The sample records hundreds of thousands of distinct CDR3 sequences, roughly 30% being singletons. No antigen has been assigned to these receptors. Sequencing used blood. The receptors stem from a girl aged 10 to 17 with multiple sclerosis.

The rearrangement uses TRBV29-1 and TRBJ2-3; the match to TRBD2 covers 8 bases. Trimming at V came to 6 bases and at J to 3 bases, leaving 8 bases not matched to a gene. CDR3 length: 14 amino acids. Per germline, CDR1 SQVTM and CDR2 ANQGSEA. The CDR3 nucleotides read TGCAGCGTCGGGCAGCGGGAGAGGACAGATACGCAGTATTTT. As protein: CSVGQRERTDTQYF.

The chain links TRBV29-1 to TRBJ2-4, with 7 bases fitting TRBD1. J gave up 4 bases and V 4 bases, and 1 base lay outside the gene matches. This CDR3 region has 12 residues. Germline CDR1 and CDR2: SQVTM and ANQGSEA. Here the CDR3 DNA reads TGCAGCGTTGCAGGGGGTAAAAACATTCAGTACTTC. It encodes CSVAGGKNIQYF.

This clonotype was counted ten times or more. The chain carries TRBV29-1 and TRBJ1-2; D unresolved. With 0 bases removed from V and 4 bases from J, the gap between germline ends came to 6 bases. The CDR3 spans 12 residues. Looked up from germline, CDR1 is SQVTM and CDR2 is ANQGSEA. The CDR3 DNA reads TGCAGCGTTGAAGAAGGGCCCTATGGCTACACCTTC. Residues: CSVEEGPYGYTF. The full variable domain, rest sourced from reference TRBV29-1 and TRBJ1-2, is SAVISQKPSRDICQRGTSLTIQCQVDSQVTMMFWYRQQPGQSLTLIATANQGSEATYESGFVIDKFPISRPNLTFSTLTVSNMSPEDSSIYLCSVEEGPYGYTFGSGTRLTVV.